A single sample is the source of the 10 T cell receptor beta chains below, sequenced in a study of early T cells in non-severe SARS-CoV-2 infection (dated by TCRdb to 2020 to 2023). The library was obtained by 5' RACE. The sequencer listed for this sample is NextSeq 500. Clones were called with MiXCR by TCRdb after fastp trimmed the public reads at Q25, and only in-frame beta chains were retained. Records with the same CDR3 protein are collapsed into one entry carrying the most frequent genes and DNA. The sample profile shows 70,000 to 80,000 distinct CDR3 sequences; 9.5% to 15% of them were found once. Jointly, the top ten make up less than 3.5% of the sample. The sample here was whole blood, taken at baseline. These receptors came from an adult who was a healthcare worker with PCR-confirmed SARS-CoV-2 infection or an uninfected control (not recorded which).

This clonotype was found a few times. The J gene is TRBJ2-7, the V gene TRBV2; D is perhaps TRBD2 (5 bases). Germline loops: CDR1 SNHLY, CDR2 FYNNEI. The CDR3 is 13 amino acids. V was pared by 7 bases and J by 3 bases, with 13 bases between. The CDR3 loop reads CASIGGSLYEQYF. For the CDR3, the DNA is TGTGCCAGCATCGGCGGGTCTCTCTACGAGCAGTACTTC. Supplemented by reference TRBV2 and TRBJ2-7, the full variable domain reads EPEVTQTPSHQVTQMGQEVILRCVPISNHLYFYWYRQILGQKVEFLVSFYNNEISEKSEIFDDQFSVERPDGSNFTLKIRSTKLEDSAMYFCASIGGSLYEQYFGPGTRLTVT.

This clonotype was counted at least ten times. The CDR3 region is CASRPFSGTVSYNEQFF. Here the CDR3 DNA reads TGTGCCAGCAGACCATTTTCCGGGACAGTGAGCTACAATGAGCAGTTCTTC. The chain couples TRBV27 to TRBJ2-1; 7 bases fit TRBD1. This CDR3 is 17 amino acids long. With V trimmed by 6 bases and J by 3 bases, 14 bases remained unmatched. Germline V gene sequence: CDR1 MNHEY, CDR2 SMNVEV (reference sequence).

The table lists this clonotype with a few counts. The chain is built from TRBV6-5 and TRBJ2-1; D ambiguous. Germline lookup yields CDR1 MNHEY and CDR2 SVGAGI. Trimming cost V 0 bases and J 4 bases, with 13 bases left between them. The CDR3 is 16 residues long. Here the CDR3 reads CASSYSRTQVYNEQFF. CDR3 nucleotide sequence: TGTGCCAGCAGTTACTCCCGGACCCAGGTATACAATGAGCAGTTCTTC.

This chain uses TRBV25-1 with TRBJ1-1; no definite D call. In germline, CDR1 is MGHDK, CDR2 SYGVNS. There are 12 residues in the CDR3. The V gene lost 2 bases and the J gene lost 2 bases, with 3 bases spanning the gap. This CDR3 is CASSEGNTEAFF. In nucleotides, the CDR3 is TGTGCCAGCAGTGAAGGAAACACTGAAGCTTTCTTT.

This clonotype was seen only a few times. The chain has TRBV18 and TRBJ2-2, with a tentative D call TRBD1 (6 bases). Germline lookup yields CDR1 KGHSH and CDR2 LQKENI. The CDR3 covers 13 residues. With 6 bases removed from V and 6 bases from J, the gap between germline ends came to 11 bases. The CDR3: CASSSQGSGELFF. The CDR3 nucleotides read TGTGCCAGCTCGTCACAGGGCTCCGGGGAGCTGTTTTTT.

This clonotype was seen a few times. The chain has TRBV20-1 and TRBJ2-7; possibly TRBD1 or TRBD2 for D (5 bases each). V was pared by 3 bases and J by 1 base, with 10 bases between. The length of the CDR3 is 13 residues. Looked up from germline, CDR1 is DFQATT and CDR2 is SNEGSKA (reference sequence). The CDR3 protein is CSASGTQSYEQYF. The CDR3 DNA sequence: TGCAGTGCTAGTGGGACGCAGTCCTACGAGCAGTACTTC.

The sample holds a few counts of this clonotype. V usage is TRBV6-5 and J usage is TRBJ2-4; 7 nucleotides agree with TRBD1. V lost 10 bases and J lost 0; bases outside the gene matches: 9. The germline gives CDR1 MNHEY, CDR2 SVGAGI. This CDR3 spans 15 amino acids. The CDR3 is CATRTGRLAKNIQYF. CDR3 bases: TGTGCCACCCGGACAGGTCGTTTAGCCAAAAACATTCAGTACTTC.

This chain uses TRBV20-1 with TRBJ1-5; 9 nucleotides match TRBD1. J was trimmed by 6 bases and V by 1 base; bases with no gene match: 7. The CDR3 sequence is 15 residues long. Germline CDR1 reads DFQATT; CDR2 reads SNEGSKA (reference sequence). The CDR3 nucleotides are TGCAGTGCTAGAGTGGACAGGGGCTTTAGTCAGCCCCAGCATTTT. Protein sequence: CSARVDRGFSQPQHF.

This clonotype showed up just a few times. This rearrangement joins TRBV4-2 to TRBJ1-6; D unclear. Trimming removed 0 bases from V and 3 bases from J, with 6 bases in between. CDR1 and CDR2 from the germline V gene are LGHNA and YNFKEQ. The length of the CDR3 is 15 residues. The DNA of the CDR3 is TGTGCCAGCAGCCAAGACAGAGGCTATAATTCACCCCTCCACTTT. Translating it yields CASSQDRGYNSPLHF.

This clonotype was recorded once. The rearrangement links TRBV18 to TRBJ2-7; TRBD2 is a possible D gene (6 bases). CDR3 length: 14 amino acids. Per germline, CDR1 KGHSH and CDR2 LQKENI. V was cut by 8 bases and J by 2 bases, with 16 bases left in between. The CDR3 DNA reads as TGTGCCAGCGCCCCTCGGGGGTTCCCCTACGAGCAGTACTTC. It translates to CASAPRGFPYEQYF.